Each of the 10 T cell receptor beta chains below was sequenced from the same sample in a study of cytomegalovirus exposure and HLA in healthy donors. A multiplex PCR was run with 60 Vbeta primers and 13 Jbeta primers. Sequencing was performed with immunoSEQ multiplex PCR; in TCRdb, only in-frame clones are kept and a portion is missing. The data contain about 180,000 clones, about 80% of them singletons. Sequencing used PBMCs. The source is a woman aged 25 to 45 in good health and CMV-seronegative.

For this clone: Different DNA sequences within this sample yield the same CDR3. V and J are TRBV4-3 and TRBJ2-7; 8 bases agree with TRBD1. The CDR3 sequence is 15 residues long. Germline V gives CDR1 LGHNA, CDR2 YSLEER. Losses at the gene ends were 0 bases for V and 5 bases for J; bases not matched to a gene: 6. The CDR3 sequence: CASSQDPGTGNEQYF. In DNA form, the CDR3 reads TGCGCCAGCAGCCAAGATCCCGGGACAGGTAACGAGCAGTACTTC.

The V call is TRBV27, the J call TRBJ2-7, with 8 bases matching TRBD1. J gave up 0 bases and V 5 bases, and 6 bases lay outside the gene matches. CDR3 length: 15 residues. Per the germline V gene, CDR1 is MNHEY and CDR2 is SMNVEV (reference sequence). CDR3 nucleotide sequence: TGTGCCAGCAGTCACGGACAGGGAAGCTCCTACGAGCAGTACTTC. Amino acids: CASSHGQGSSYEQYF.

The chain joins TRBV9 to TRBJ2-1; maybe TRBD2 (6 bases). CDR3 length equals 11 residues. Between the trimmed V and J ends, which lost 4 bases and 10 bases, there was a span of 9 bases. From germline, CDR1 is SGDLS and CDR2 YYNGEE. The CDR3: CASSPGREQFF. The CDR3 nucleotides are TGTGCCAGCAGCCCTGGGAGGGAGCAGTTCTTC.

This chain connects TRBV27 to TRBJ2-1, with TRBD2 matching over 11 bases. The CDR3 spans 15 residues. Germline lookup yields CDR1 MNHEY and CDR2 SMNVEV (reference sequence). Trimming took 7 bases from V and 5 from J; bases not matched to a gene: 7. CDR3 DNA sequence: TGTGCCAGCACCCCCTCTAGCGGGGGGAACAATGAGCAGTTCTTC. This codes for CASTPSSGGNNEQFF.

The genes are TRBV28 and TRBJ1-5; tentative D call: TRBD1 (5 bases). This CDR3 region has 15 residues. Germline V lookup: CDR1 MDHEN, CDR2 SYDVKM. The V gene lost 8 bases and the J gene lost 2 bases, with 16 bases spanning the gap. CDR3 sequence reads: CASDRVSGGNQPQHF. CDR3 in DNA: TGTGCCAGCGACAGAGTATCGGGGGGCAATCAGCCCCAGCATTTT.

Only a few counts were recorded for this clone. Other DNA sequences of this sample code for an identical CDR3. The CDR3 spells CASSVGGREETQYF. The CDR3 region has the DNA TGTGCCAGCAGCGTAGGGGGCAGGGAAGAGACCCAGTACTTC. The gene calls are TRBV9 and TRBJ2-5; weak D call: TRBD1 (5 bases). Germline V gene sequence: CDR1 SGDLS, CDR2 YYNGEE. This CDR3 has 14 amino acids. V shed 0 bases and J shed 3 bases, with 9 bases lying between them.

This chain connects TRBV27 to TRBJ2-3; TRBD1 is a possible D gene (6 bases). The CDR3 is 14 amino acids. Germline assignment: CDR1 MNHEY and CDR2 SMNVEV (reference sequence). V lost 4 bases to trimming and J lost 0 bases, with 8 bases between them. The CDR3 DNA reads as TGTGCCAGCAGTTACAGGGACAGCACAGATACGCAGTATTTT. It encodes CASSYRDSTDTQYF.

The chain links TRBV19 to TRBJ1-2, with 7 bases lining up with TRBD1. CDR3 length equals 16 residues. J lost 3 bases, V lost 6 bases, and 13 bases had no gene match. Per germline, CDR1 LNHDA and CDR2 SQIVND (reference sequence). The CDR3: CASRSTDRPTYYGYTF. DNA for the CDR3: TGTGCCAGTAGAAGCACGGACAGGCCAACCTACTATGGCTACACCTTC.

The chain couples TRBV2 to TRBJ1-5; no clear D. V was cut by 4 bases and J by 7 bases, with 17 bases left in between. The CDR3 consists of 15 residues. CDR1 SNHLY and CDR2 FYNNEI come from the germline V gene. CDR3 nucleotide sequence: TGTGCCAGCAGTGCGGCGGCCCTGCGTCGCCAGCCCCAGCATTTT. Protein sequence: CASSAAALRRQPQHF.

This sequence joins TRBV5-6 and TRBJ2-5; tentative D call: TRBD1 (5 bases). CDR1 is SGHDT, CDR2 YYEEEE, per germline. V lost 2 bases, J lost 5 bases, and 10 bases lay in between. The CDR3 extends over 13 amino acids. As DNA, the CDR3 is TGTGCCAGCAGCTTACTGTCAGGGGAGACCCAGTACTTC. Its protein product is CASSLLSGETQYF.